The clone carrying this TCR beta chain showed up just once. Its antigen is not known. Only in-frame clones appear in the TCRdb table, and some are missing; sequencing was by immunoSEQ multiplex PCR. Among roughly 120,000 clones listed, around 86% were seen once. This entry comes from a study of T cell responses to AZD1222 COVID-19 vaccine. Across the study: Doses given second, at about 4 or about 12 weeks, were pooled.

General observations from the study: Donors in the cohort were predominantly white British and more often female, and clonal diversity was possibly underestimated.

The TCR originated in an adult in good health. The specimen comprised peripheral blood, sampled on day 0 of AZD1222 vaccination.

In DNA form, the CDR3 reads TGTGCCAGCGCCCTAAGACCTAGCACAGATACGCAGTATTTT. Protein product: CASALRPSTDTQYF. The rearrangement uses TRBV9 and TRBJ2-3; D is ambiguous. The CDR3 loop spans 14 amino acids. Trimming removed 7 bases at V and 0 bases at J, with 12 bases between. Germline loops: CDR1 SGDLS, CDR2 YYNGEE. Variable domain in full (rest from reference TRBV9 and TRBJ2-3): DSGVTQTPKHLITATGQRVTLRCSPRSGDLSVYWYQQSLDQGLQFLIQYYNGEERAKGNILERFSAQQFPDLHSELNLSSLELGDSALYFCASALRPSTDTQYFGPGTRLTVL.